This T cell receptor beta chain originates from a study of early T cells in non-severe SARS-CoV-2 infection. The wider study: The chains were unpaired, and the sequenced material was bulk RNA from unsorted whole blood.

Unique molecular identifiers (one per individual cDNA molecule) were attached. In TCRdb, the 5' RACE reads were re-called with MiXCR into one record per CDR3 protein. The sample has roughly 50,000 distinct CDR3 sequences, 7.7% seen once. This clonotype has a handful of counts. The CDR3 loop spans 16 amino acids. Trimming took off 5 bases at V and 7 bases at J, with 21 bases between the two ends. CDR1 SGHAT and CDR2 FQNNGV come from the germline V gene. This chain connects TRBV11-2 to TRBJ2-1, with TRBD2 as a possible D gene (5 bases). Sequenced material: whole blood. This TCR came from an adult who was a healthcare worker with PCR-confirmed SARS-CoV-2 infection or an uninfected control (not recorded which). The DNA for the CDR3 is TGTGCCAGCAGCCCAGAACCGGGTAGCGCTCGGAATGAGCAGTTCTTC. It is translated as CASSPEPGSARNEQFF.